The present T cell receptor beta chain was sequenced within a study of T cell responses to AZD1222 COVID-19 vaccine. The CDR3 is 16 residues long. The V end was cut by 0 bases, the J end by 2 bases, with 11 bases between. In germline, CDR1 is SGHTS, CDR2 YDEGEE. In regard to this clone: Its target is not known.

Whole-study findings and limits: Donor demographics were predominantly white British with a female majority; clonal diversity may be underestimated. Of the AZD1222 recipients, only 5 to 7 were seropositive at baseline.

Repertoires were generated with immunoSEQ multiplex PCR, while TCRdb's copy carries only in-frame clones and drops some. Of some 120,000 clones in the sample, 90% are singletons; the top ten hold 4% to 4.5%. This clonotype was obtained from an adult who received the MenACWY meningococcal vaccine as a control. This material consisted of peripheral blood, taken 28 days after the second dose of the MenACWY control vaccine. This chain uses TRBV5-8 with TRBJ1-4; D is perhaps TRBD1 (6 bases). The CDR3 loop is CASSLAWGATNEKLFF. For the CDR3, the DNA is TGTGCCAGCAGCTTGGCTTGGGGGGCCACTAATGAAAAACTGTTTTTT.